The T cell receptor beta chain under discussion was sequenced for a study of T-cell memory formation after mild COVID-19. Overall study results and limits: CD4/CD8 balance held among clones contracting day 15 to 85, and later expanders leaned CD4+.

From the 5' RACE reads, TCRdb called clonotypes with MiXCR, one entry per CDR3 protein. Of 50,000 to 70,000 distinct CDR3 sequences detected, 10% to 15% appear once; the ten largest clones hold 20% to 25%. This clonotype occurred a few times. Its antigen is as yet unknown. The CDR3 extends over 17 amino acids. Germline values: CDR1 MGHRA, CDR2 YSYEKL. V lost 4 bases to trimming and J lost 4 bases; unmatched junction nucleotides: 11. This chain links TRBV4-1 with TRBJ2-1; 9 bases match TRBD2. Input material: PBMCs or a T cell subset sorted from them (not recorded which). This TCR derives from a man aged 18 to 35 who had mild COVID-19 (a few samples of this study predate the infection). Cell type and time point are not known. In DNA form, the CDR3 reads TGCGCCAGCAGCCGACTTGGCGGGGGGGCGAATTACAATGAGCAGTTCTTC. This translates into CASSRLGGGANYNEQFF.